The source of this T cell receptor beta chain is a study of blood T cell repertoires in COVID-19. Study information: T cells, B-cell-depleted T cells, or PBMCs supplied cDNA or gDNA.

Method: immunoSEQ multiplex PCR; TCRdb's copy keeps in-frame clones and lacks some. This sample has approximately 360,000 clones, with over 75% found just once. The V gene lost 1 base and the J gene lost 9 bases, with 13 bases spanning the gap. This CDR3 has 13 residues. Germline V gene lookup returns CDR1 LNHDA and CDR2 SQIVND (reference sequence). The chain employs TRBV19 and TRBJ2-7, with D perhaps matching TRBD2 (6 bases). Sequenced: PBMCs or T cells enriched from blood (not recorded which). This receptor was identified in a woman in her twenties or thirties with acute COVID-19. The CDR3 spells CASSIVGTPAQYF. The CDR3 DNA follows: TGTGCCAGTAGTATAGTGGGGACTCCAGCGCAGTACTTC.